This T cell receptor (beta chain) was recovered during a study of T-cell memory formation after mild COVID-19. TCRdb analysed the 5' RACE reads with MiXCR anew, one entry per CDR3 protein. The table lists 100,000 to 140,000 distinct CDR3 sequences, about 15% of them singletons. Worth noting for this clonotype: What it binds is unknown.

Study outcomes and limitations: Memory from before infection featured some responding clones, which suggests cross-reactive memory joined. A second wave expanding day 15 to 37 was CD4+-biased; contracting clones were balanced.

CDR3 size: 11 residues. Trimming cost V 7 bases and J 6 bases; bases outside gene matches: 2. Germline V CDR1 and CDR2: SGHAT, FQDESV (reference sequence). This clonotype was obtained from a man younger than 30 who had mild COVID-19 (a few samples of this study predate the infection). Cell type and time point are not known. The V and J genes are TRBV11-1 and TRBJ1-2; 7 bases match TRBD1. The sequenced sample consisted of PBMCs or a T cell subset sorted from them (not recorded which). As DNA, the CDR3 is TGTGCCAGCACCGACAGGGATGGCTACACCTTC. The encoded protein is CASTDRDGYTF.